This T cell receptor beta chain was captured in a study of T cell responses to AZD1222 COVID-19 vaccine. Study details: Pooled together were second doses at about 4 or about 12 weeks. Whole-study results and caveats: Clonal diversity was possibly underestimated; the donors were predominantly white British and more often female. Increases in Spike-specific TCR breadth and depth were seen after two AZD1222 doses. Targets within unmutated variant regions were reportedly found for nearly half of spike-specific TCRs.

This clone was detected once. Antigen unknown. Germline V gene data show CDR1 as SQVTM and CDR2 as ANQGSEA. This CDR3 contains 14 residues. Trimming removed 5 bases from V and 0 bases from J; junction bases left unmatched: 4. Some clones are missing from TCRdb's copy, which holds only in-frame ones; the method was immunoSEQ multiplex PCR. Among some 140,000 clones listed, around 90% were seen once. The material was peripheral blood, obtained on day 0 of AZD1222 vaccination. The receptor comes from an adult in good health. The chain joins TRBV29-1 to TRBJ1-3; TRBD1 aligns across 7 bases. The CDR3 DNA follows: TGCAGCGTTTCTAGGACAGGCTCTGGAAACACCATATATTTT. Translation gives CSVSRTGSGNTIYF.